Listed below are T cell receptor beta chains from one sample, sequenced in a study of identifying expanded T cells in peripheral blood. The protocol was immunoSEQ multiplex PCR, while the TCRdb copy is restricted to in-frame clones and leaves out a portion. The sample lists about 91,000 clones, 88% occurring once. Input material: blood. The source of these receptors is a person aged 18 to 70 in good health. CDR3s include the opening cysteine and the closing phenylalanine or tryptophan. Fields, in order: J gene, clone size, D gene, V gene, CDR3 DNA, CDR3 protein. D genes are given only for firm matches. The size of a clone is reported for some rows only, either as once, few or many, or as a class for expanded clones.

>TRBJ2-5|.|.|TRBV6-1
TGTGCCAGCAGTCCCAGCCCTTCACAAGAGACCCAGTACTTC
CASSPSPSQETQYF
>TRBJ2-2|once|.|TRBV15
TGTGCCACCAGCACCGACGGGGCGAACACCGGGGAGCTGTTTTTT
CATSTDGANTGELFF
>TRBJ2-1|.|.|TRBV6-6
TGTGCCAGCAGTTCCCCACTGGATTTAACGGGGAATGAGCAGTTCTTC
CASSSPLDLTGNEQFF
>TRBJ2-2|.|.|TRBV4-3
TGCGCCAGCAGCCAAGGGGGGCAGGGAGAAACCGGGGAGCTGTTTTTT
CASSQGGQGETGELFF
>TRBJ1-2|few|.|TRBV25-1
TGTGCCAGCAGTGAGGATGAGGGCAGTGGCTACACCTTC
CASSEDEGSGYTF
>TRBJ2-3|.|.|TRBV30
TGTGCCTGGAGTGTAGGGCAGCGTACGCAGTATTTT
CAWSVGQRTQYF
>TRBJ2-1|.|TRBD2|TRBV4-2
TGTGCCAGCAGCCAAGATGGGACTAGCGGGGGGGCCAATGAGCAGTTCTTC
CASSQDGTSGGANEQFF
>TRBJ2-2|many|.|TRBV6-4
TGTGCCAGCAGTGACGGGCCCACCGGGGAGCTGTTTTTT
CASSDGPTGELFF
>TRBJ1-5|.|.|TRBV21-1
TGTGCCAGCAGCGAAAGGGGGGGTAATCAGCCCCAGCATTTT
CASSERGGNQPQHF
>TRBJ1-5|.|.|TRBV16
TGTGCCAGCAGCCCCGAGCCTTATCAGCCCCAGCATTTT
CASSPEPYQPQHF
>TRBJ2-5|.|.|TRBV7-9
TGTGCCAGCAGCTTAGCGAGGGAACAGGTCCAGTACTTC
CASSLAREQVQYF
>TRBJ2-2|.|.|TRBV7-8
TGTGCCAGCTTACGGGGATCTTCGAACACCGGGGAGCTGTTTTTT
CASLRGSSNTGELFF
>TRBJ1-5|.|TRBD1|TRBV7-6
TGTGCCAGCAGCATCGGGACAGGGGAAGGGCAGCCCCAGCATTTT
CASSIGTGEGQPQHF
>TRBJ2-1|.|.|TRBV9
TGTGCCAGCAGCGTAGAGGGAGTGGGAGAGAGGTACAATGAGCAGTTCTTC
CASSVEGVGERYNEQFF
>TRBJ2-5|.|TRBD1|TRBV2
TGTGCCAGCGAAAGACAGGGGGCTAGAGAGACCCAGTACTTC
CASERQGARETQYF
>TRBJ2-7|.|.|TRBV6-5
TGTGCCAGCAGTTACGCTCGGGGCGGGTCCTACGAGCAGTACTTC
CASSYARGGSYEQYF
>TRBJ1-6|.|.|TRBV30
TGTGCCTGTCAGGGCCCCGCTGGTAATTCACCCCTCCACTTT
CACQGPAGNSPLHF
>TRBJ1-3|.|TRBD1|TRBV18
TGTGCCAGCTCACGAACCGGGACAGCTGGAAACACCATATATTTT
CASSRTGTAGNTIYF
>TRBJ2-4|.|.|TRBV19
TGTGCCAGTAGTATAGGCGGCACCCTGCGGGGCATTCAGTACTTC
CASSIGGTLRGIQYF
>TRBJ2-7|once|.|TRBV5-1
TGCGCCAGCAGCTCCCATCCCAGTACCTACGAGCAGTACTTC
CASSSHPSTYEQYF
>TRBJ2-1|.|TRBD2|TRBV7-3
TGTGCCAGCAGCGCTAGCGGGGGGGCCGGGAGTGAGCAGTTCTTC
CASSASGGAGSEQFF
>TRBJ1-1|.|.|TRBV10-2
TGCGCCAGCAGTGAGACCCGAGTGGCTGAAGCTTTCTTT
CASSETRVAEAFF
>TRBJ2-3|.|TRBD2|TRBV5-1
TGCGCCAGCAGCTCTGGGACTAGCGGGGGGGCCACAGATACGCAGTATTTT
CASSSGTSGGATDTQYF
>TRBJ2-7|.|.|TRBV28
TGTGCCAGCACCCTAGGACCCTCCTACGAGCAGTACTTC
CASTLGPSYEQYF
>TRBJ1-1|.|.|TRBV9
TGTGCCAGCAGCGCCTCCGTGGGGGACACTGAAGCTTTCTTT
CASSASVGDTEAFF
>TRBJ2-7|.|.|TRBV6-5
TGTGCCAGCAGGGAACTATCGGACGACGAGCAGTACTTC
CASRELSDDEQYF
>TRBJ2-5|.|.|TRBV19
TGTGCCAGTCGAGAAAACAGGGAACAGACCCAGTACTTC
CASRENREQTQYF
>TRBJ2-7|.|.|TRBV5-1
TGCGCCAGCAGCATATCCTACGAGCAGTACTTC
CASSISYEQYF
>TRBJ2-5|once|.|TRBV5-1
TGCGCCAGCAGCCAAAGGCAGGGGGAGACCCAGTACTTC
CASSQRQGETQYF
>TRBJ2-7|.|TRBD1|TRBV28
TGTGCCAGCAGTTGGGACAGGTCGTACGAGCAGTACTTC
CASSWDRSYEQYF
>TRBJ2-3|.|TRBD2|TRBV6-5
TGTGCCAGCAACTCACCGGGGGGTTATACGCAGTATTTT
CASNSPGGYTQYF
>TRBJ1-1|.|TRBD1|TRBV19
TGTGCCAGTTCGTGGACAGGGAACACTGAAGCTTTCTTT
CASSWTGNTEAFF
>TRBJ2-5|.|.|TRBV4-1
TGCGCCAGCAGCCCCAGGGCCTTGGAGACCCAGTACTTC
CASSPRALETQYF
>TRBJ2-1|.|.|TRBV19
TGTGCCAGTAGTATTTTAGAGGGACTTGCCTACAATGAGCAGTTCTTC
CASSILEGLAYNEQFF
>TRBJ2-3|.|.|TRBV19
TGTGCCAGTAGTATCCGGACTAGCACAGATACGCAGTATTTT
CASSIRTSTDTQYF
>TRBJ2-3|.|.|TRBV5-1
TGCGCCAGCAGCTTTGGAGGGGGCACAGATACGCAGTATTTT
CASSFGGGTDTQYF
>TRBJ1-2|.|TRBD1|TRBV2
TGTGCCAGCAGTGGACCGGGGACAGCCAATAACTATGGCTACACCTTC
CASSGPGTANNYGYTF
>TRBJ1-2|.|.|TRBV6-6
TGTGCCAGCAGTTACTCCGCGACGGCCAGCGGCTACACCTTC
CASSYSATASGYTF
>TRBJ2-7|.|.|TRBV27
TGTGCCAGCAGTTTATCTCCGGGAGTGGAAGAGCAGTACTTC
CASSLSPGVEEQYF
>TRBJ1-5|.|.|TRBV28
TGTGCCAGCAGTGACAGGAGGGGGGGCAATCAGCCCCAGCATTTT
CASSDRRGGNQPQHF
>TRBJ2-7|.|.|TRBV2
TGTGCCAGCAGTGGGGGAAGCAGGGCCTACGAGCAGTACTTC
CASSGGSRAYEQYF
>TRBJ2-7|.|TRBD2|TRBV5-8
TGTGCCAGCAGCTTGGGGCGAGCGGGAGGCTACGAGCAGTACTTC
CASSLGRAGGYEQYF
>TRBJ1-1|.|.|TRBV28
TGTGCCAGCAGTTCGGGCCTGAACACTGAAGCTTTCTTT
CASSSGLNTEAFF
>TRBJ2-2|.|.|TRBV18
TGTGCCAGCTCACCAGGACAGTCGAACACCGGGGAGCTGTTTTTT
CASSPGQSNTGELFF
>TRBJ1-2|few|.|TRBV28
TGTGCCAGCAGTTTTGGTGGAGATGGCTACACCTTC
CASSFGGDGYTF
>TRBJ1-5|.|TRBD1|TRBV28
TGTGCCAGCAGTTTTTTCCCGACCGGGACAGGCGAGATTAGCAATCAGCCCCAGCATTTT
CASSFFPTGTGEISNQPQHF
>TRBJ2-7|.|.|TRBV4-3
TGCGCCAGCAGCCAAGATATCGTGGACGAGCAGTACTTC
CASSQDIVDEQYF
>TRBJ1-1|.|.|TRBV4-1
TGCGCCAGCAGCGAACGACAGGATCGTACTGAAGCTTTCTTT
CASSERQDRTEAFF
>TRBJ2-3|.|TRBD2|TRBV9
TGTGCCAGCAGCGGAGAGCTGGCGGGGGGGTCGGATACGCAGTATTTT
CASSGELAGGSDTQYF
>TRBJ1-6|.|.|TRBV14
TGTGCCAGCAGCCAAGGGTCTTCGGGTAGGGGGAATTCACCCCTCCACTTT
CASSQGSSGRGNSPLHF
>TRBJ2-7|.|.|TRBV7-2
TGTGCCAGCGGGCAGGGGAACTACGAGCAGTACTTC
CASGQGNYEQYF
>TRBJ2-7|.|TRBD2|TRBV6-1
TGTGCCAGCAGCCCACGGGAGGTCTACGAGCAGTACTTC
CASSPREVYEQYF
>TRBJ2-1|.|.|TRBV7-2
TGTGCCAGCAGCCGGTCGATGTTGGGGTCCCTTCCGGGCGAGCAGTTCTTC
CASSRSMLGSLPGEQFF